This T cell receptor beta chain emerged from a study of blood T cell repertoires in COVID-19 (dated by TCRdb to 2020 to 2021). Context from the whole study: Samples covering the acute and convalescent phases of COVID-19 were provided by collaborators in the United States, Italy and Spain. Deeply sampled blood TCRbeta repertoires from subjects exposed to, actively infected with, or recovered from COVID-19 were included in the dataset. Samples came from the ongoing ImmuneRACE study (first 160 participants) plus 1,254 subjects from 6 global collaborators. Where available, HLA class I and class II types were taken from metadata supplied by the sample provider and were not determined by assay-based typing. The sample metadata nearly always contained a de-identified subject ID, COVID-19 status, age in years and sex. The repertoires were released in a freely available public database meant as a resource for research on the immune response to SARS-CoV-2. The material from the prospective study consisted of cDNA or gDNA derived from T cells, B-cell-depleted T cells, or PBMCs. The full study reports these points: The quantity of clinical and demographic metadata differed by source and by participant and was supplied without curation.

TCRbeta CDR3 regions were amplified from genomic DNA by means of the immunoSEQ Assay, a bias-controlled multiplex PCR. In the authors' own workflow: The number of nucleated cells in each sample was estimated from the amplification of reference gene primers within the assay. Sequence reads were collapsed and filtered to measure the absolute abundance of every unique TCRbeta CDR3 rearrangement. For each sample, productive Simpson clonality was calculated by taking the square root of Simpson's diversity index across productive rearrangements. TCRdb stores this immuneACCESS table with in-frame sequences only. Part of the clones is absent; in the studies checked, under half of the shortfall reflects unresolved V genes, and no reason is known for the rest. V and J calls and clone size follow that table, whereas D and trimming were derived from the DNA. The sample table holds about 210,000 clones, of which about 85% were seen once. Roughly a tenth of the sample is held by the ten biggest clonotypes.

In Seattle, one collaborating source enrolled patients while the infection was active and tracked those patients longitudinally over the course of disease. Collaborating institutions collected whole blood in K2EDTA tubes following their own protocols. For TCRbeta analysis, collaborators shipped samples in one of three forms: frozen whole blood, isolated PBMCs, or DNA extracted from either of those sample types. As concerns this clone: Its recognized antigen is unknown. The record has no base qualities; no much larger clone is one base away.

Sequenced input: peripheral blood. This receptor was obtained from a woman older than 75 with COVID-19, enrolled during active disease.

The CDR3 reads as follows: CASSLGQGTISEGYTF. The sequenced DNA is TGTGCCAGCTCACTTGGACAGGGGACTATTTCTGAGGGCTACACCTTC. Recombination connected TRBV18 to TRBJ1-2; TRBD1 lines up with 9 middle nucleotides. Trimming takes 4 bases off V and 8 bases off J; junction bases not matched to a gene: 14. Sequences KGHSH (CDR1) and LQKENI (CDR2) are obtained from the germline V gene. The CDR3, cysteine through phenylalanine, is 16 amino acids long. The retained sequence is limited to the CDR3, 48 bases, with the frame set at the first base.